Reported below is one T cell receptor beta chain. Produced via immunoSEQ multiplex PCR; TCRdb's table is partial and in-frame only. Of approximately 22,000 clones in the sample, 73% were seen once. Germline trimming cut 0 bases from V and 5 bases from J; bases unmatched to any gene: 9. The germline V gene has CDR1 MGHRA and CDR2 YSYEKL. There are 17 residues in the CDR3. This sample is part of a study of PD-1 blockade in classical Hodgkin lymphoma. Relapse was seen in all patients after autologous stem cell transplantation, and brentuximab vedotin exposure was variable. The chain uses TRBV4-1 and TRBJ2-1, with 8 bases lining up with TRBD2. Source: peripheral blood mononuclear cells (PBMCs), taken before the second cycle of nivolumab. The TCR was taken from a human donor with classical Hodgkin lymphoma. CDR3 protein: CASSQDLELAVNNEQFF. In DNA form, the CDR3 reads TGCGCCAGCAGCCAAGATCTAGAACTAGCGGTCAACAATGAGCAGTTCTTC.